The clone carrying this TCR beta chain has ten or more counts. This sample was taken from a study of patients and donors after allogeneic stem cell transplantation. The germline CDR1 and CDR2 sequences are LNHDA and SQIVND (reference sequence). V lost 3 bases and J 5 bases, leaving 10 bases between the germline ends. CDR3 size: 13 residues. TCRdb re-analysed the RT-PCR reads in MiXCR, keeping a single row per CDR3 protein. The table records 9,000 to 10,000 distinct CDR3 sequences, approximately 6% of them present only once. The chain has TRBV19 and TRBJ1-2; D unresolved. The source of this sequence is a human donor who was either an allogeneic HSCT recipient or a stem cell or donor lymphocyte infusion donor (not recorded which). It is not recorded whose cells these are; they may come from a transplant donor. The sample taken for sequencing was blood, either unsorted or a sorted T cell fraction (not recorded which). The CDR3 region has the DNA TGTGCCAGTAGTATGGCTCAGAGATATGGCTACACCTTC. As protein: CASSMAQRYGYTF.